These 27 T cell receptor beta chains originate from one sample sequenced in a study of human T cells and chemical hapten exposure (dated by TCRdb to the early 2020s). Library method: RACE. The sequencer listed for this sample is NextSeq 500. The public reads were reprocessed in TCRdb via fastp at Q25 and MiXCR, keeping in-frame beta chains. Entries that share a CDR3 protein sequence are merged under the most common genes and DNA. This sample lists 150,000 to 200,000 distinct CDR3 sequences; about a fifth were detected once. 6% to 8% of the sample belongs to the ten largest clones. The meaning of the sample's time point label: patch test 1, 2 weeks after DPC sensitization. Explained via the paper, the treatment or condition label denotes: therapeutic diphenylcyclopropenone sensitization with weekly scalp DPC. The sequencing used whole blood, collected in connection with sensitization to the hapten diphenylcyclopropenone (DPC). These receptors were collected from a woman aged 45-59 years with alopecia areata. Some clones in this sample may be carry-over from other donors' samples.

The rearrangement joins TRBV6-2 or TRBV6-3 to TRBJ2-1, with 9 bases that match TRBD2. CDR3 length equals 16 residues. Germline loops: CDR1 MNHEY, CDR2 SVGEGT. Trimming at V came to 6 bases and at J to 7 bases, leaving 13 bases not matched to a gene. The CDR3 spells CASRGPGTSSRNEQFF. Here the CDR3 DNA reads TGTGCCAGCAGAGGTCCCGGGACTAGCTCCCGAAATGAGCAGTTCTTC.

The CDR3 sequence: CASNAGLVGRFQETQYF. For the CDR3, the DNA is TGTGCCAGCAACGCGGGGTTAGTTGGACGGTTCCAAGAGACCCAGTACTTC. This chain joins TRBV5-5 and TRBJ2-5, with D possibly matching TRBD2 (6 bases). Trimming shortened V by 6 bases and J by 1 base, and 22 bases separated the two germline ends. From germline, CDR1 is SGHKS and CDR2 YYEKEE (reference sequence). This CDR3 contains 17 residues.

This clonotype has more than one count but fewer than ten. The chain has TRBV27 and TRBJ1-6; 7 bases are shared with TRBD1. The length of the CDR3 is 13 residues. Germline values: CDR1 MNHEY, CDR2 SMNVEV (reference sequence). Germline trimming cut 10 bases from V and 9 bases from J; bases unmatched to any gene: 9. CDR3: CATTGQRGSPLHF. CDR3 bases: TGTGCCACCACGGGACAGCGGGGTTCACCCCTCCACTTT.

This chain uses TRBV3-1 with TRBJ1-1; 8 bases align to TRBD1. Germline CDR1 is LGHDT and CDR2 is YNNKEL (reference sequence). With 4 bases clipped from V and 5 bases from J, the junction kept 6 bases outside the gene matches. The CDR3 sequence is 14 residues long. This CDR3 reads CASSRQDRATEAFF. The CDR3 bases are TGTGCCAGCAGCCGGCAGGACAGGGCAACTGAAGCTTTCTTT.

The rearrangement joins TRBV3-1 to TRBJ2-2, with D perhaps TRBD2 (6 bases). The germline V and J ends were trimmed by 1 base and 6 bases, with 12 bases remaining between them. This CDR3 is built from 15 residues. The germline V gene encodes CDR1 LGHDT and CDR2 YNNKEL (reference sequence). The CDR3 sequence is CASSQGGGRAGELFF. In nucleotides, the CDR3 is TGTGCCAGCAGCCAAGGGGGAGGTCGCGCCGGGGAGCTGTTTTTT.

At least ten counts were recorded for this clonotype. This sequence joins TRBV3-1 and TRBJ2-1; D ambiguous. The CDR3 covers 14 residues. Trimming left V 0 bases short and J 2 bases short, with 5 bases between. Germline assignment: CDR1 LGHDT and CDR2 YNNKEL (reference sequence). The CDR3 here is CASSQERAYNEQFF. The CDR3 nucleotides are TGTGCCAGCAGCCAAGAGAGAGCCTACAATGAGCAGTTCTTC.

This clonotype has only a few counts. This chain uses TRBV20-1 with TRBJ2-2; D uncertain. V was pared by 4 bases and J by 6 bases, with 9 bases between. Looked up from germline, CDR1 is DFQATT and CDR2 is SNEGSKA (reference sequence). This CDR3 has 12 residues. The CDR3 DNA is TGCAGTGCTAAGGGTGGGGCCGGGGAGCTGTTTTTT. Translated, it gives CSAKGGAGELFF.

This chain links TRBV12-3 or TRBV12-4 with TRBJ1-4; TRBD1 is a possible D gene (6 bases). Between the trimmed V and J ends, which lost 4 bases and 0 bases, there was a span of 9 bases. This CDR3 has 15 residues. The CDR3: CASSYRGATNEKLFF. The CDR3 nucleotides read TGTGCCAGCAGTTATAGGGGGGCAACTAATGAAAAACTGTTTTTT.

The gene calls are TRBV7-3 and TRBJ2-1; 10 positions agree with TRBD2. With V trimmed by 8 bases and J by 7 bases, 17 bases remained unmatched. The CDR3 consists of 17 residues. Germline V gene lookup returns CDR1 SGHTA and CDR2 FQGTGA. CDR3 nucleotides: TGTGCCAGCTCCCGAAGAGGGTCTAGCGGGAGCGTAAATGAGCAGTTCTTC. Translating gives CASSRRGSSGSVNEQFF.

Remarks on this clonotype: It may be a read error: a sequence one base away is much more abundant. The CDR3 does not end in the conserved phenylalanine or tryptophan, so this is likely a read error. V is TRBV7-2 and J is TRBJ1-6; no clear D. The CDR3 contains 12 residues. V was cut by 8 bases and J by 3 bases, with 5 bases left in between. Germline CDR1 SGHTA, CDR2 FQGNSA. The CDR3 DNA reads TGTGCCAGCTCCTTCTATAATTCACCCCTCCACCTT. This encodes CASSFYNSPLHL.

The chain joins TRBV2 to TRBJ2-7, with D hard to call. The CDR3 length is 13 residues. V lost 6 bases and J lost 6, with 15 bases in between. CDR1 and CDR2 from the germline V gene are SNHLY and FYNNEI. The CDR3 region is CASRVGRSSEQYF. CDR3 nucleotides: TGTGCCAGCAGGGTGGGTAGGTCTTCCGAGCAGTACTTC.

This clonotype was seen repeatedly, ten times or more. The V call is TRBV7-9, the J call TRBJ2-5, with TRBD2 as a possible D gene (5 bases). CDR1 and CDR2 from the germline V gene are SEHNR and FQNEAQ (reference sequence). The V end lost 5 bases, the J end lost 7 bases, and 17 bases lay between the germline ends. This CDR3 contains 14 residues. CDR3 nucleotide sequence: TGTGCCAGCAGCCCCCGGGGTGACTTCGGGACCCAGTACTTC. Its translation: CASSPRGDFGTQYF.

The genes are TRBV10-3 and TRBJ2-2; 9 bases are shared with TRBD2. The germline CDR1 and CDR2 sequences are ENHRY and SYGVKD. The CDR3 totals 15 residues. After removal of 6 bases from V and 1 base from J, the junction contained 3 bases not matched to a gene. The CDR3 bases are TGTGCCATCAGGGGTAGCGGGAGGAACACCGGGGAGCTGTTTTTT. It encodes CAIRGSGRNTGELFF.

The chain employs TRBV5-1 and TRBJ2-3; the D call may be TRBD1 or TRBD2 (6 bases each). In germline, CDR1 is SGHRS, CDR2 YFSETQ. The CDR3 has 16 residues. V lost 4 bases and J lost 2, with 17 bases in between. Here the CDR3 reads CASSPARGRNTDTQYF. CDR3 coding DNA: TGCGCCAGCAGCCCCGCTCGGGGGCGTAACACAGATACGCAGTATTTT.

This clonotype was recorded a few times. V gene TRBV13 combines with J gene TRBJ1-3; D gene ambiguous. Germline values: CDR1 PRHDT, CDR2 FYEKMQ (reference sequence). V lost 5 bases, J lost 3 bases, and 11 bases lay in between. CDR3 length: 14 residues. In DNA form, the CDR3 reads TGTGCCAGCAGCCAGGACGATCGTGGAAACACCATATATTTT. Translated, it gives CASSQDDRGNTIYF.

This clonotype was observed a handful of times. The V and J genes are TRBV9 and TRBJ2-7, with a weak D call TRBD2 (5 bases). V dropped 0 bases and J dropped 4 bases, with 11 bases sitting between them. CDR1 is SGDLS, CDR2 YYNGEE, per germline. The CDR3 spans 14 residues. The CDR3 DNA sequence: TGTGCCAGCAGCGTAGGGGGTAGAGGGTACGAGCAGTACTTC. It codes for CASSVGGRGYEQYF. The variable domain in full, completed from reference TRBV9 and TRBJ2-7, reads DSGVTQTPKHLITATGQRVTLRCSPRSGDLSVYWYQQSLDQGLQFLIQYYNGEERAKGNILERFSAQQFPDLHSELNLSSLELGDSALYFCASSVGGRGYEQYFGPGTRLTVT.

The rearrangement uses TRBV5-4 and TRBJ2-3; tentatively, D is TRBD2 (6 bases). The V gene lost 5 bases and the J gene lost 4 bases, with 17 bases spanning the gap. The CDR3 loop spans 15 amino acids. Germline V CDR1 and CDR2: SGHNT, YYREEE (reference sequence). The CDR3 sequence: CASRRELGSPDTQYF. The CDR3 DNA follows: TGTGCCAGCAGACGGGAGTTGGGTTCCCCAGATACGCAGTATTTT.

The chain employs TRBV6-5 and TRBJ2-1; 9 positions match TRBD2. There are 16 residues in the CDR3. Germline trimming cut 0 bases from V and 3 bases from J; bases unmatched to any gene: 3. CDR1 and CDR2 from the germline V gene are MNHEY and SVGAGI. This chain's CDR3 is CASSYSAGGVYNEQFF. CDR3 DNA sequence: TGTGCCAGCAGTTACTCTGCGGGAGGGGTCTACAATGAGCAGTTCTTC.

This clonotype has more than one count but fewer than ten. The chain joins TRBV3-1 to TRBJ1-6, with a weak D call TRBD1 (5 bases). V dropped 0 bases and J dropped 9 bases, with 9 bases sitting between them. The CDR3 covers 14 residues. Germline CDR1 and CDR2: LGHDT and YNNKEL (reference sequence). CDR3 residues: CASSQEGQRSPLHF. CDR3 nucleotides: TGTGCCAGCAGCCAAGAGGGGCAACGTTCACCCCTCCACTTT. Supplemented by reference TRBV3-1 and TRBJ1-6, the full variable domain reads DTAVSQTPKYLVTQMGNDKSIKCEQNLGHDTMYWYKQDSKKFLKIMFSYNNKELIINETVPNRFSPKSPDKAHLNLHINSLELGDSAVYFCASSQEGQRSPLHFGNGTRLTVT.

This clonotype has more than one count but fewer than ten. In nucleotides, the CDR3 is TGTGCCAGCAGCGCAGGGGGGGCTCAGGGCCCTGAAGCTTTCTTT. Amino acids: CASSAGGAQGPEAFF. The J gene is TRBJ1-1, the V gene TRBV11-1; 7 positions match TRBD1. Germline assignment: CDR1 SGHAT and CDR2 FQDESV (reference sequence). Losses at the gene ends were 5 bases for V and 6 bases for J; bases not matched to a gene: 12. The CDR3 is made up of 15 amino acids.

The chain has TRBV27 and TRBJ1-6; D is undetermined. The CDR3 extends over 13 amino acids. V gave up 6 bases and J gave up 7 bases, with 10 bases separating them. CDR1 and CDR2 (germline): MNHEY, SMNVEV (reference sequence). The CDR3 is CASRGPGNSPLHF. CDR3 nucleotides: TGTGCCAGCAGAGGCCCGGGAAATTCACCCCTCCACTTT.

This clonotype appeared a single time. This may come from a read error, since a much larger clone is one base off. The chain joins TRBV11-3 to TRBJ1-2, with D unclear. This CDR3 has 12 amino acids. Germline V lookup: CDR1 SGHNT, CDR2 YENEEA. V lost 1 base and J 6 bases, leaving 6 bases between the germline ends. The CDR3 nucleotides read TGTGCCAGCAGCTTAGCAGGCCATGGCTACACCTTC. It is translated as CASSLAGHGYTF.

This clonotype was observed at least ten times. The rearrangement joins TRBV29-1 to TRBJ1-2; D ambiguous. V gave up 5 bases and J gave up 2 bases, with 12 bases separating them. This CDR3 has 13 residues. Looked up from germline, CDR1 is SQVTM and CDR2 is ANQGSEA. CDR3: CSVPPSGNYGYTF. CDR3 sequence (DNA): TGCAGCGTTCCCCCGAGTGGCAACTATGGCTACACCTTC.

CDR3: CASSLALSGVHQPQHF. CDR3 nucleotides: TGTGCCAGCAGTTTAGCGCTTTCAGGGGTCCATCAGCCCCAGCATTTT. The chain combines TRBV12-3 or TRBV12-4 with TRBJ1-5; D may be TRBD1 (6 bases). The CDR3 runs to 16 residues. The V gene lost 0 bases and the J gene lost 5 bases, with 14 bases spanning the gap.

This clonotype was recorded many times. The chain joins TRBV20-1 to TRBJ1-1; D is unclear. Per germline, CDR1 DFQATT and CDR2 SNEGSKA (reference sequence). The CDR3 sequence is 11 residues long. Trimming stripped 3 bases from V and 1 base from J, with 3 bases between. The CDR3 is CSARGNTEAFF. The CDR3 coding sequence is TGCAGTGCTAGGGGGAACACTGAAGCTTTCTTT.

The chain joins TRBV19 to TRBJ1-5; 9 bases fit TRBD1. The CDR3 has 16 amino acids. The germline gives CDR1 LNHDA, CDR2 SQIVND (reference sequence). The V segment lost 3 bases and the J segment 6 bases; nucleotides outside the gene matches: 9. The CDR3 here is CASSIVDRGIFQPQHF. The CDR3 nucleotides are TGTGCCAGTAGTATTGTGGACAGGGGTATTTTTCAGCCCCAGCATTTT.

This clonotype was counted at least ten times. This rearrangement joins TRBV9 to TRBJ1-2; maybe TRBD1 (6 bases). The CDR3 runs 14 residues. V was trimmed by 4 bases and J by 3 bases, leaving 13 bases between them. Germline V gene lookup returns CDR1 SGDLS and CDR2 YYNGEE. DNA of the CDR3: TGTGCCAGCAGCCCTTCAGGGGCTGACTATGGCTACACCTTC. Residues: CASSPSGADYGYTF.